This is a list of T cell receptor beta chains from one sample in a study of technical replicates of blood from several donors. The protocol was immunoSEQ multiplex PCR, while the TCRdb copy is restricted to in-frame clones and leaves out a portion. The sample holds 55,000 to 75,000 clones, approximately 94% seen once. The sequencing sample was made of T cells isolated from PBMCs. These receptors were collected from a human donor in good health. Both conserved end residues are part of each CDR3. Each record gives: V gene, clone size, J gene, D gene, CDR3 DNA, CDR3 protein. The D gene is left open where the match is weak. Part of the rows lack a size; the others show once, few, many or a class for expanded clones.

V: TRBV7-2; size: NA; J: TRBJ2-5; D: NA; DNA: TGTGCCAGCAGCTTAGAGGGGGCTAGCGGGTTACAAGAGACCCAGTACTTC; CDR3: CASSLEGASGLQETQYF
V: TRBV27; size: NA; J: TRBJ1-1; D: NA; DNA: TGTGCCAGCAGCCAAGCCCGGGGGAGAGCTTTCTTT; CDR3: CASSQARGRAFF
V: TRBV6-5; size: NA; J: TRBJ1-2; D: NA; DNA: TGTGCCAGCAGTTACATGCAGGGATACTATGGCTACACCTTC; CDR3: CASSYMQGYYGYTF
V: TRBV27; size: once; J: TRBJ2-7; D: NA; DNA: TGTGCCAGCAGTTTATACAAGAACCACGAGCAGTACTTC; CDR3: CASSLYKNHEQYF
V: TRBV7-6; size: NA; J: TRBJ2-2; D: TRBD2; DNA: TGTGCCAGCAGCTTTCCCCCCGGGAGGGGACTTCTCCCGGGGGAGCTGTTTTTT; CDR3: CASSFPPGRGLLPGELFF
V: TRBV27; size: NA; J: TRBJ2-3; D: TRBD2; DNA: TGTGCCAGCAGTTTAATCGGAGGGGGACTAGCTATAGATACGCAGTATTTT; CDR3: CASSLIGGGLAIDTQYF
V: TRBV6-5; size: NA; J: TRBJ1-2; D: NA; DNA: TGTGCCAGCAGTGAGAGTACAGGATGGGGCTACACCTTC; CDR3: CASSESTGWGYTF
V: TRBV27; size: NA; J: TRBJ1-3; D: NA; DNA: TGTGCCAGCAGTTCAGGGTTGTTCTCTGGAAACACCATATATTTT; CDR3: CASSSGLFSGNTIYF
V: TRBV4-1; size: NA; J: TRBJ2-5; D: TRBD2; DNA: TGCGCCAGCAGCCAAGACCCCGGGGGGAGAGAGACCCAGTACTTC; CDR3: CASSQDPGGRETQYF
V: TRBV18; size: NA; J: TRBJ2-7; D: NA; DNA: TGTGCCAGCTCACCTCCGAGCTCCTACGAGCAGTACTTC; CDR3: CASSPPSSYEQYF
V: TRBV10-3; size: NA; J: TRBJ2-7; D: TRBD2; DNA: TGTGCCATCAGTGAGTTAAGCGGGAGGGCCGAGCAGTACTTC; CDR3: CAISELSGRAEQYF
V: TRBV7-2; size: NA; J: TRBJ1-3; D: NA; DNA: TGTGCCAGCAGCTTAGACGGGGGCTCTGGAAACACCATATATTTT; CDR3: CASSLDGGSGNTIYF
V: TRBV4-1; size: NA; J: TRBJ2-7; D: TRBD2; DNA: TGCGCCAGCAGCCAAGGACGACTAGCCGATTACGAGCAGTACTTC; CDR3: CASSQGRLADYEQYF
V: TRBV19; size: NA; J: TRBJ2-1; D: TRBD2; DNA: TGTGCCAGTAGTACGCCCTCCAGCGGGAGTTTCAATGAGCAGTTCTTC; CDR3: CASSTPSSGSFNEQFF
V: TRBV25-1; size: NA; J: TRBJ2-4; D: TRBD2; DNA: TGTGCCAGCAGTGGAAAGACTAGCGGGAGTATGAACATTCAGTACTTC; CDR3: CASSGKTSGSMNIQYF
V: TRBV29-1; size: NA; J: TRBJ1-1; D: NA; DNA: TGCAGCGTGGAGGGGGGGATGCACACTGAAGCTTTCTTT; CDR3: CSVEGGMHTEAFF
V: TRBV6-6; size: NA; J: TRBJ1-1; D: NA; DNA: TGTGCCAGCTACCCATGGAGGGACACTGAAGCTTTCTTT; CDR3: CASYPWRDTEAFF
V: TRBV9; size: NA; J: TRBJ2-1; D: NA; DNA: TGTGCCAGCAGCGTAGAGGGAGGGGGATCCCACAATGAGCAGTTCTTC; CDR3: CASSVEGGGSHNEQFF
V: TRBV7-9; size: NA; J: TRBJ1-6; D: NA; DNA: TGTGCCAGCCGTCAGGGGTTAAATTCACCCCTCCACTTT; CDR3: CASRQGLNSPLHF
V: TRBV27; size: NA; J: TRBJ2-7; D: NA; DNA: TGTGCCAGCAGTATCGCAGGGTCCCGCGAGCAGTACTTC; CDR3: CASSIAGSREQYF
V: TRBV30; size: NA; J: TRBJ2-7; D: NA; DNA: TGTGCCTGGAGTCAGCGCTCCTACGAGCAGTACTTC; CDR3: CAWSQRSYEQYF
V: TRBV11-3; size: NA; J: TRBJ1-1; D: NA; DNA: TGTGCCAGCAGCTTAGTTTCGAGCACTGAAGCTTTCTTT; CDR3: CASSLVSSTEAFF
V: TRBV7-6; size: NA; J: TRBJ2-5; D: TRBD2; DNA: TGTGCCAGCAGCCCGGGACTAGCGGCCCAAGAGACCCAGTACTTC; CDR3: CASSPGLAAQETQYF
V: TRBV28; size: NA; J: TRBJ2-3; D: NA; DNA: TGTGCCAGCAATGAGGGGGTGAAAGATACGCAGTATTTT; CDR3: CASNEGVKDTQYF
V: TRBV29-1; size: NA; J: TRBJ2-7; D: TRBD1; DNA: TGCAGCGTATTACCTGGACAGGGTTCCTACGAGCAGTACTTC; CDR3: CSVLPGQGSYEQYF
V: TRBV28; size: NA; J: TRBJ1-4; D: NA; DNA: TGTGCCAGCAGTTTAAGAGGTATGGGTGAAAAACTGTTTTTT; CDR3: CASSLRGMGEKLFF
V: TRBV27; size: NA; J: TRBJ2-3; D: TRBD2; DNA: TGTGCCAGCAGTTCAAGACTAGCGGGAGGGCCGAGTACGCAGTATTTT; CDR3: CASSSRLAGGPSTQYF
V: TRBV5-1; size: NA; J: TRBJ2-3; D: TRBD2; DNA: TGCGCCAGCAGACTAGCGGGGATGCGCACAGATACGCAGTATTTT; CDR3: CASRLAGMRTDTQYF
V: TRBV7-3; size: NA; J: TRBJ1-1; D: NA; DNA: TGTGCCAGCAGCTTAACTATCCCAGTTGAGGATGACACTGAAGCTTTCTTT; CDR3: CASSLTIPVEDDTEAFF
V: TRBV9; size: few; J: TRBJ2-1; D: TRBD2; DNA: TGTGCCAGCAGCGTCCGACTAGCGGGAGGAGATGAGCAGTTCTTC; CDR3: CASSVRLAGGDEQFF
V: TRBV7-6; size: NA; J: TRBJ2-5; D: NA; DNA: TGTGCCAGCAGCTTAAACGACGCACAGTTAGGGACCCAGTACTTC; CDR3: CASSLNDAQLGTQYF
V: TRBV5-4; size: NA; J: TRBJ2-5; D: TRBD1; DNA: TGTGCCAGCAGCAGGGACAGGGGAAGTTGGGAGACCCAGTACTTC; CDR3: CASSRDRGSWETQYF
V: TRBV5-4; size: NA; J: TRBJ1-1; D: NA; DNA: TGTGCCAGCAGCCTTATCGGGGACACTGAAGCTTTCTTT; CDR3: CASSLIGDTEAFF
V: TRBV7-9; size: NA; J: TRBJ1-2; D: TRBD1; DNA: TGTGCCAGCAGCAACGGACAGGGGGCGTCAGCTGATGGCTACACCTTC; CDR3: CASSNGQGASADGYTF
V: TRBV27; size: NA; J: TRBJ2-7; D: NA; DNA: TGTGCCAGCAGTCCCGAACTAGCTTCCTCCTACGAGCAGTACTTC; CDR3: CASSPELASSYEQYF
V: TRBV6-5; size: once; J: TRBJ1-2; D: TRBD1; DNA: TGTGCCAGCAACTACAGGGGCAGCTACTATGGCTACACCTTC; CDR3: CASNYRGSYYGYTF
V: TRBV5-4; size: few; J: TRBJ2-7; D: TRBD2; DNA: TGTGCCAGCAGCTTCGAGGGGGCTACTAGCGGGGATTACGAGCAGTACTTC; CDR3: CASSFEGATSGDYEQYF
V: TRBV11-3; size: once; J: TRBJ2-3; D: NA; DNA: TGTGCCAGCAGCAGAGGGCCGGGGGGCGAAACGCAGTATTTT; CDR3: CASSRGPGGETQYF
V: TRBV27; size: NA; J: TRBJ2-5; D: NA; DNA: TGTGCCAGCAGCCGACATGTAGGTGTACATATAACAGAGACCCAGTACTTC; CDR3: CASSRHVGVHITETQYF
V: TRBV7-6; size: NA; J: TRBJ1-1; D: NA; DNA: TGTGCCAGCAGCTTCGGAGACAGCACTGAAGCTTTCTTT; CDR3: CASSFGDSTEAFF
V: TRBV10-3; size: NA; J: TRBJ1-3; D: NA; DNA: TGTGCCATCAGTGAGTCCGGAGGGAGGGTTGTAAGCTCTGGAAACACCATATATTTT; CDR3: CAISESGGRVVSSGNTIYF
V: TRBV7-3; size: NA; J: TRBJ2-3; D: TRBD2; DNA: TGTGCCAGCAGCTACACCGGACTAGCGGAGATCACAGATACGCAGTATTTT; CDR3: CASSYTGLAEITDTQYF
V: TRBV27; size: once; J: TRBJ2-1; D: TRBD2; DNA: TGTGCCAGCAGAAGTGGACTAGCGGGAGTGTATGAGCAGTTCTTC; CDR3: CASRSGLAGVYEQFF
V: TRBV2; size: NA; J: TRBJ2-2; D: NA; DNA: TGTGCCAGCAGTGGAAGAGGCTATCTGAACACCGGGGAGCTGTTTTTT; CDR3: CASSGRGYLNTGELFF
V: TRBV7-7; size: NA; J: TRBJ2-5; D: NA; DNA: TGTGCCAGCAGCCCCCCTAGAGCAGAGACCCAGTACTTC; CDR3: CASSPPRAETQYF
V: TRBV6-5; size: NA; J: TRBJ2-7; D: TRBD1; DNA: TGTGCCAGCACCCCCGGACAGGGATCCTACGAGCAGTACTTC; CDR3: CASTPGQGSYEQYF
V: TRBV9; size: NA; J: TRBJ1-2; D: NA; DNA: TGTGCCAGCAGCGCAAGTGAGGGCTACACCTTC; CDR3: CASSASEGYTF
V: TRBV29-1; size: NA; J: TRBJ2-7; D: NA; DNA: TGCAGCGTTGGTAGGACAAATGGGAACGGGCAGTACTTC; CDR3: CSVGRTNGNGQYF
V: TRBV29-1; size: NA; J: TRBJ2-7; D: NA; DNA: TGCAGCGCCGGATCAGGGTACGAGCAGTACTTC; CDR3: CSAGSGYEQYF
V: TRBV19; size: NA; J: TRBJ2-7; D: NA; DNA: TGTGCCAGTAGTATAGTTGACAACAACTACGAGCAGTACTTC; CDR3: CASSIVDNNYEQYF
V: TRBV27; size: NA; J: TRBJ2-2; D: NA; DNA: TGTGCCAGCAGTTTATCGTACGGGTCTAACACCGGGGAGCTGTTTTTT; CDR3: CASSLSYGSNTGELFF
V: TRBV2; size: NA; J: TRBJ1-3; D: NA; DNA: TGTGCCAGCAACCAGGGGTCTGGAAACACCATATATTTT; CDR3: CASNQGSGNTIYF